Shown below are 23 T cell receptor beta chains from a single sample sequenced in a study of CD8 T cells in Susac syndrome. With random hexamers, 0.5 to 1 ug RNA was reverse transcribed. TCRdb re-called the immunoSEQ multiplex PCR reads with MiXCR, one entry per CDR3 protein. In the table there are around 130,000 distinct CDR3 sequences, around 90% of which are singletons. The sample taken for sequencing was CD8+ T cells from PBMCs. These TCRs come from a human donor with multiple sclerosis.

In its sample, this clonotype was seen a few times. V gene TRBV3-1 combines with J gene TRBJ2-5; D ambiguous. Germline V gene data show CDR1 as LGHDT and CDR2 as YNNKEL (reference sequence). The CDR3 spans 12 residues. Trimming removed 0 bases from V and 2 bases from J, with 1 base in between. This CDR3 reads CASSQEQETQYF. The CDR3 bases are TGTGCCAGCAGCCAAGAACAAGAGACCCAGTACTTC.

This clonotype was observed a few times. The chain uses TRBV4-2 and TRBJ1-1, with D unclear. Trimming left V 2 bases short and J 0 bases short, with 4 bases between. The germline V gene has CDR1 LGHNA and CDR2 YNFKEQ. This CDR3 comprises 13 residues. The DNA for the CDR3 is TGTGCCAGCAGCCAAACTTTGAACACTGAAGCTTTCTTT. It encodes CASSQTLNTEAFF.

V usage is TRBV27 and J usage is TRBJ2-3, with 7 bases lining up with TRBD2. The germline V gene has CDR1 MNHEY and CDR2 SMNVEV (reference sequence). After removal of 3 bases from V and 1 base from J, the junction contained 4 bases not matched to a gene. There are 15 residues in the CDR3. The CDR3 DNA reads TGTGCCAGCAGTTTCGGAACTAGCGGCACAGATACGCAGTATTTT. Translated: CASSFGTSGTDTQYF.

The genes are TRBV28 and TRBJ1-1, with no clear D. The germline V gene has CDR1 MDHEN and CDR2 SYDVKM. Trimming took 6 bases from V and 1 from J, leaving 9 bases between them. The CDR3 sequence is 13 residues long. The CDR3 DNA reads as TGTGCCAGCAGACCCCGGAGGAACACTGAAGCTTTCTTT. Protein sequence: CASRPRRNTEAFF.

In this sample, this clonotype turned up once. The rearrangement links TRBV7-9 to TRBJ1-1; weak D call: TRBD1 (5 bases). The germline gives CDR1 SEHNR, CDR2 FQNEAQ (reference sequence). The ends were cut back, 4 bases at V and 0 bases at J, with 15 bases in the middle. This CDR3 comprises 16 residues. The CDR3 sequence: CASSSRDQAMNTEAFF. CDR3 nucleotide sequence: TGTGCCAGCAGCTCCCGGGACCAAGCCATGAACACTGAAGCTTTCTTT.

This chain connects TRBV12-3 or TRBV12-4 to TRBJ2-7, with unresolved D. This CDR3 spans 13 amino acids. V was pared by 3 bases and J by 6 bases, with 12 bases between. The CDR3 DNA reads TGTGCCAGCAGTTTGGCGGAGTGGGCCGAGCAGTACTTC. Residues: CASSLAEWAEQYF.

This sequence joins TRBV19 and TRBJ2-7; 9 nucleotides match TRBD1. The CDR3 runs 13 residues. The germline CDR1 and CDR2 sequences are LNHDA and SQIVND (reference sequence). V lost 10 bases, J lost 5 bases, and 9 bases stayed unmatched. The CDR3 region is CATGQGRPNEQYF. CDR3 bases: TGTGCCACGGGACAGGGACGACCTAACGAGCAGTACTTC.

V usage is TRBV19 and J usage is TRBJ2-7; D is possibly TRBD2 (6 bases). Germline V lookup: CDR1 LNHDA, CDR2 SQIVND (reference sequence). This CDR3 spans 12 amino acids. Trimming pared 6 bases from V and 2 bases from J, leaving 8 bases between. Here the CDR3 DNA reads TGTGCCAGTAGCGGGAGTGCCTACGAGCAGTACTTC. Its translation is CASSGSAYEQYF.

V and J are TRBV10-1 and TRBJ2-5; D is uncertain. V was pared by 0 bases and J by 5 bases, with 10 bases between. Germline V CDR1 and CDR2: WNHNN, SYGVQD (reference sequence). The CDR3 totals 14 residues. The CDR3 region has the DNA TGCGCCAGCAGTGAGTCGTGGTCCCCGGAGACCCAGTACTTC. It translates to CASSESWSPETQYF.

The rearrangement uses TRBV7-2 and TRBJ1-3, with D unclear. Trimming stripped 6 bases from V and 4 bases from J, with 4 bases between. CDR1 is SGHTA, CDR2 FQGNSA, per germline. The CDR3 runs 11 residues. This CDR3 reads CASSLGNTIYF. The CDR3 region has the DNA TGTGCCAGCAGTTTGGGAAACACCATATATTTT.

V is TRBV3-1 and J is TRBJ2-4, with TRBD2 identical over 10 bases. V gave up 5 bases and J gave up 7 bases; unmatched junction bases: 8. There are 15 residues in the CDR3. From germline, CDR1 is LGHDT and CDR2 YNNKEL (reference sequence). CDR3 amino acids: CASSFKREGLNIQYF. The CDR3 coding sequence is TGTGCCAGCAGCTTCAAGCGGGAGGGCCTTAACATTCAGTACTTC.

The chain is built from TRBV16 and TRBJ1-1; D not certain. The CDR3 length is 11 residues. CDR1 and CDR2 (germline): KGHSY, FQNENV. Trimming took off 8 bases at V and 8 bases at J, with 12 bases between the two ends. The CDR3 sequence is CASGPGGEAFF. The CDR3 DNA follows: TGTGCCAGCGGCCCGGGAGGCGAAGCTTTCTTT.

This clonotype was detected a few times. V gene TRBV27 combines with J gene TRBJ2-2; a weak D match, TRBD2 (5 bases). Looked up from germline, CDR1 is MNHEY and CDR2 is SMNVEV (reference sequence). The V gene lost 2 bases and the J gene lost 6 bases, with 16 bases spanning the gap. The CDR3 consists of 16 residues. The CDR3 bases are TGTGCCAGCAGTTTACTGGCGGGTACTTTCGCCGGGGAGCTGTTTTTT. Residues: CASSLLAGTFAGELFF.

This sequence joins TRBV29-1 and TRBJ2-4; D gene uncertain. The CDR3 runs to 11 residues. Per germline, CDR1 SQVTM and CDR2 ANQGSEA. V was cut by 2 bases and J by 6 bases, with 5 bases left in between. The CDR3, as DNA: TGCAGCGTTGAAAGTACAAACATTCAGTACTTC. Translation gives CSVESTNIQYF. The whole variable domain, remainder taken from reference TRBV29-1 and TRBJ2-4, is SAVISQKPSRDICQRGTSLTIQCQVDSQVTMMFWYRQQPGQSLTLIATANQGSEATYESGFVIDKFPISRPNLTFSTLTVSNMSPEDSSIYLCSVESTNIQYFGAGTRLSVL.

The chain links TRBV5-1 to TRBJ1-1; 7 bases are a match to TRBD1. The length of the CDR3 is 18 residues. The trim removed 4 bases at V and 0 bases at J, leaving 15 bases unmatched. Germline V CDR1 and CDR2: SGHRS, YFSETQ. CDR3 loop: CASSGGTAVELMNTEAFF. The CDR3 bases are TGCGCCAGCAGCGGCGGGACAGCCGTGGAACTGATGAACACTGAAGCTTTCTTT.

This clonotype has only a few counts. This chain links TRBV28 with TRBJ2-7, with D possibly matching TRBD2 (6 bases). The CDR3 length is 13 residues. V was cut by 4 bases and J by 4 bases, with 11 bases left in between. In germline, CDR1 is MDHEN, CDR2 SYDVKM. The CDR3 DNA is TGTGCCAGCAGTTCCGTGCGGGGATACGAGCAGTACTTC. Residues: CASSSVRGYEQYF. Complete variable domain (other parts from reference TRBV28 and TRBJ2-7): DVKVTQSSRYLVKRTGEKVFLECVQDMDHENMFWYRQDPGLGLRLIYFSYDVKMKEKGDIPEGYSVSREKKERFSLILESASTNQTSMYLCASSSVRGYEQYFGPGTRLTVT.

CDR3 in DNA: TGTGCCAGCAGCCTCCCTTCGGGACAACTTAATTCACCCCTCCACTTT. Translating gives CASSLPSGQLNSPLHF. The J gene is TRBJ1-6, the V gene TRBV7-9; the D gene is possibly TRBD1 (6 bases). The CDR3 is 16 residues long. V gave up 5 bases and J gave up 6 bases, with 17 bases separating them. Germline V gene data show CDR1 as SEHNR and CDR2 as FQNEAQ (reference sequence).

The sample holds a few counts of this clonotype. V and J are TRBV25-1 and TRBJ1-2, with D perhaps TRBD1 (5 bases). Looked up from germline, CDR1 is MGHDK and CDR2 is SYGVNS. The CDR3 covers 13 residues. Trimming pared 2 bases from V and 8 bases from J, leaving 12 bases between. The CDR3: CASSEQGASGYTF. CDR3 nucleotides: TGTGCCAGCAGTGAACAGGGCGCATCCGGCTACACCTTC.

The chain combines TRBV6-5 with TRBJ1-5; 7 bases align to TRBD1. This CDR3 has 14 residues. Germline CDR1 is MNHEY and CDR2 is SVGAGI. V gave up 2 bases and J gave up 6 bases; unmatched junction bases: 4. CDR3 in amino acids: CASSYLAGGQPQHF. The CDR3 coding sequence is TGTGCCAGCAGTTACCTGGCAGGGGGTCAGCCCCAGCATTTT.

The CDR3 reads CSVEVGDRVYEQYF. CDR3 bases: TGCAGCGTTGAAGTGGGAGACAGGGTCTACGAGCAGTACTTC. The chain recombines TRBV29-1 with TRBJ2-7; 7 nucleotides align to TRBD1. This CDR3 has 14 residues. CDR1 is SQVTM, CDR2 ANQGSEA, per germline. V trimming: 1 base; J trimming: 3 bases; junction bases outside the gene matches: 6.

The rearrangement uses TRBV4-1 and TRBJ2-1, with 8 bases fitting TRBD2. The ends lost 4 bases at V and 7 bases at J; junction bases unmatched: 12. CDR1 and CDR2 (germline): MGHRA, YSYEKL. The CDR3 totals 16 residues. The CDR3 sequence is CASSLVSGSSENEQFF. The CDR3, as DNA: TGCGCCAGCAGCCTCGTCAGCGGGAGCTCAGAGAATGAGCAGTTCTTC.

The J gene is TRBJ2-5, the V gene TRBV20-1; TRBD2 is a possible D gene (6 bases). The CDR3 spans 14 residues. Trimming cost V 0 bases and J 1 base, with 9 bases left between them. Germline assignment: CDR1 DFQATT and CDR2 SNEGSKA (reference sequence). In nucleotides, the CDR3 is TGCAGTGCTAGAGATGGGGGGATCCAAGAGACCCAGTACTTC. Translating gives CSARDGGIQETQYF.

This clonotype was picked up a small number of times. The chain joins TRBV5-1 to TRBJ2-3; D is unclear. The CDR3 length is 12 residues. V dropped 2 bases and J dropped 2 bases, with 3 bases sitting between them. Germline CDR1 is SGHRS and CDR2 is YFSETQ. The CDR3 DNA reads TGCGCCAGCAGCTTTATCACAGATACGCAGTATTTT. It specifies CASSFITDTQYF.